This T cell receptor (beta chain) was observed in a study of blood T cell repertoires in COVID-19. Across the study: Acute and convalescent COVID-19 specimens originated in the United States, Italy and Spain. In each case, the material was cDNA or gDNA derived from T cells, B-cell-depleted T cells, or PBMCs.

Looked up from germline, CDR1 is KGHSH and CDR2 is LQKENI. This CDR3 is built from 16 residues. V lost 4 bases to trimming and J lost 2 bases; unmatched junction nucleotides: 6. Original processing methods: Estimation of nucleated cell counts was performed using reference gene primer amplification. Some clones are missing from TCRdb's copy, which holds only in-frame ones; the method was immunoSEQ multiplex PCR. The V and J calls and clone size were taken over from that table, and D and trimming were inferred from the DNA. Among about 150,000 clones listed, about 79% were seen once. The sequence derives from a woman aged 50 to 60 with acute or convalescent COVID-19. The specimen sequenced was peripheral blood. The chain uses TRBV18 and TRBJ2-3, with 10 nucleotides matching TRBD2. The chain's CDR3 is CASSLGTSDHTDTQYF. The CDR3 DNA reads as TGTGCCAGCTCACTCGGGACTAGCGACCACACAGATACGCAGTATTTT.